This TCR beta chain was captured by sequencing in a study of T cell repertoires in cytomegalovirus infection. Study-wide background: Based on public TCR beta signatures, there were indications of CMV infection and of a matching HLA type.

This clonotype came up many times. What it binds is not known. V gave up 4 bases and J gave up 3 bases, with 14 bases separating them. Germline CDR1 SGHTA, CDR2 FQGTGA. The CDR3 runs 15 residues. TCRdb re-derived calls from the reads in MiXCR, one entry per CDR3 protein. The table includes around 74,000 distinct CDR3 sequences, 3.7% detected once. Study results and caveats: Cumulative public TCR beta family frequency identified CMV carriers with the relevant HLA. There were HLA-C-restricted CMV-specific TCR beta clonotypes dominating the ex vivo response.

Sequencing was done on a sample of PBMCs. This sequence was found in a human donor in good health (CMV status not recorded). Some clones in this sample may be carry-over from other donors' samples. This chain links TRBV7-3 with TRBJ2-3; possibly TRBD1 for D (8 bases). Here the CDR3 reads CASSWTGTKTDTQYF. DNA of the CDR3: TGTGCCAGCAGCTGGACAGGGACTAAAACAGATACGCAGTATTTT.